These T cell receptor beta chains were read from a single sample in a study of blood T cell repertoires in COVID-19. TCRdb's table, derived via immunoSEQ multiplex PCR, lists solely in-frame clones and lacks some. Among 250,000 to 350,000 clones listed, around 82% were seen once. The source material was peripheral blood. The receptors here all came from a person aged 65 to 85 with COVID-19, enrolled during active disease. CDR3s include the opening cysteine and the closing phenylalanine or tryptophan. The order of the fields is D gene, V gene, J gene, CDR3 protein, CDR3 DNA. D genes are given only for firm matches.

>-|TRBV7-4|TRBJ2-1
CASSLEWAPSVPEYNEQFF
TGTGCCAGCAGCTTAGAGTGGGCCCCTTCCGTCCCTGAATACAATGAGCAGTTCTTC
>-|TRBV5-1|TRBJ2-7
CASSPERLVSYEQYF
TGCGCCAGCAGCCCGGAGCGGTTAGTATCCTACGAGCAGTACTTC
>-|TRBV19|TRBJ1-1
CASSIIREKTEAFF
TGTGCCAGTAGTATTATCAGGGAAAAGACTGAAGCTTTCTTT
>TRBD2|TRBV5-1|TRBJ2-3
CASSNPGLGGGFADTQYF
TGCGCCAGCAGCAACCCGGGACTAGGTGGAGGGTTCGCAGATACGCAGTATTTT
>TRBD2|TRBV3-1/TRBV3-2|TRBJ2-3
CASSQVMRGGGHTDTQYF
TGTGCCAGCAGCCAAGTTATGCGGGGGGGAGGACACACAGATACGCAGTATTTT
>-|TRBV12-3/TRBV12-4|TRBJ2-7
CASRLNYEQYF
TGTGCCAGCAGGCTAAACTACGAGCAGTACTTC
>-|TRBV10-3|TRBJ1-2
CAISVDTDSIYGYTF
TGTGCCATCAGTGTAGATACGGACAGTATCTATGGCTACACCTTC
>-|TRBV28|TRBJ2-7
CASSQRTVPYEQYF
TGTGCCAGCAGTCAGAGGACAGTGCCCTACGAGCAGTACTTC
>-|TRBV7-3|TRBJ2-1
CASSSGGSSYNEQFF
TGTGCCAGCAGTTCTGGCGGAAGCTCCTACAATGAGCAGTTCTTC
>-|TRBV5-1|TRBJ1-2
CASSNDLGSNYGYTF
TGCGCCAGCAGCAACGACCTAGGGAGTAACTATGGCTACACCTTC
>TRBD1|TRBV29-1|TRBJ2-3
CSVEIIHGTGNPDTQYF
TGCAGCGTTGAGATTATCCACGGGACAGGGAACCCAGATACGCAGTATTTT
>-|TRBV29-1|TRBJ2-1
CSVGQPPYNEQFF
TGCAGCGTCGGACAACCCCCATACAATGAGCAGTTCTTC
>-|TRBV19|TRBJ1-6
CASNPGTVNSPLHF
TGTGCCAGTAACCCCGGGACTGTGAATTCACCCCTCCACTTT
>-|TRBV5-3|TRBJ1-3
CARSSRLSRLRSGNTIYF
TGTGCCAGAAGCTCCCGACTATCCCGACTGCGCTCTGGAAACACCATATATTTT